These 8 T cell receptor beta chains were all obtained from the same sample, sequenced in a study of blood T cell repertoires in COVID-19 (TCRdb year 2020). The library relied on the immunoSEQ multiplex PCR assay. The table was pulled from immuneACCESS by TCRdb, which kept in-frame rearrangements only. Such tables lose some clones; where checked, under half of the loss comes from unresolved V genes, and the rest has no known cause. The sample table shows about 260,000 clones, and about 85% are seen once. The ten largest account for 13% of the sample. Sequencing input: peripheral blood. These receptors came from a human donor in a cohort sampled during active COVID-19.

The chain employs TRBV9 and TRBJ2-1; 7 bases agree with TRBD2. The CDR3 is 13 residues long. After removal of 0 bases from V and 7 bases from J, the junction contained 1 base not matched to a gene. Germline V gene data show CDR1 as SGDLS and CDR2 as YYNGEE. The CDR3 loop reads CASSVGRENEQFF. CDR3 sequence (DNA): TGTGCCAGCAGCGTAGGGCGGGAGAATGAGCAGTTCTTC.

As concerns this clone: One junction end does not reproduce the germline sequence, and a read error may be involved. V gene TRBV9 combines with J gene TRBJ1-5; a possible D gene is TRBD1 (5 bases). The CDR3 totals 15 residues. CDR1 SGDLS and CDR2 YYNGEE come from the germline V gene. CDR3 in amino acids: CASTVGEGSNQPQHF. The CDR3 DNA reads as TGTGCCAGCACCGTAGGGGAGGGTAGCAATCAGCCCCAGCATTTT.

The CDR3 sequence is CASSQARPTGTSSYEQYF. CDR3 bases: TGTGCCAGCAGCCAAGCTCGTCCAACCGGGACTAGCAGTTACGAGCAGTACTTC. V and J are TRBV3-1 (or the pseudogene TRBV3-2) and TRBJ2-7; 9 bases line up with TRBD2. This CDR3 is 18 amino acids long. V gave up 1 base and J gave up 4 bases; unmatched junction bases: 14. CDR1 is LGHDT, CDR2 YNNKEL, per germline (reference sequence).

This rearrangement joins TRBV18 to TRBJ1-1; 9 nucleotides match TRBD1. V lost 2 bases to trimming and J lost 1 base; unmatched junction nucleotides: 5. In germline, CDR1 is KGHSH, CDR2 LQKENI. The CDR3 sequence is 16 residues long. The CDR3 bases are TGTGCCAGCTCACCAATGGACAGGGGAGCGAACACTGAAGCTTTCTTT. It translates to CASSPMDRGANTEAFF.

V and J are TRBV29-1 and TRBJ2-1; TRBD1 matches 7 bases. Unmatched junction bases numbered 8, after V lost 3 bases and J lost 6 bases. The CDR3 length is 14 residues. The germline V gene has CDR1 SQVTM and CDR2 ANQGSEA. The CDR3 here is CSVDIGTVINEQFF. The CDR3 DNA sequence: TGCAGCGTTGATATTGGGACAGTGATCAATGAGCAGTTCTTC.

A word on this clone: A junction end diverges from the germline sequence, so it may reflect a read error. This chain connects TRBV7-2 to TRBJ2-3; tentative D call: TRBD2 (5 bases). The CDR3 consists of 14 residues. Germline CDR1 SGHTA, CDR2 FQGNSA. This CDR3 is CASSFRRKVDPQYF. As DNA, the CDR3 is TGTGCCAGCAGCTTTCGGAGGAAGGTAGATCCGCAGTATTTT.

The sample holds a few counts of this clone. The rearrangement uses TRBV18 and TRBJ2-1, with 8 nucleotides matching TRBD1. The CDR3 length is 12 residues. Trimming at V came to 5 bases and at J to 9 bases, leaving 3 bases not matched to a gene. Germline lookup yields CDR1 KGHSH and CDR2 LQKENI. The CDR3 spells CASSGQGREQFF. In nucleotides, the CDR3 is TGTGCCAGCTCAGGACAGGGACGTGAGCAGTTCTTC.

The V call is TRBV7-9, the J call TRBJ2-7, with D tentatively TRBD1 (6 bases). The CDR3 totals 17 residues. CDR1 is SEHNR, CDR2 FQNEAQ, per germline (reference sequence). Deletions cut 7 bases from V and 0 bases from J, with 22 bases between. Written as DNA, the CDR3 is TGTGCCAGCACCATTATGGGGGCCACAAGAGCCTCCTACGAGCAGTACTTC. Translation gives CASTIMGATRASYEQYF.